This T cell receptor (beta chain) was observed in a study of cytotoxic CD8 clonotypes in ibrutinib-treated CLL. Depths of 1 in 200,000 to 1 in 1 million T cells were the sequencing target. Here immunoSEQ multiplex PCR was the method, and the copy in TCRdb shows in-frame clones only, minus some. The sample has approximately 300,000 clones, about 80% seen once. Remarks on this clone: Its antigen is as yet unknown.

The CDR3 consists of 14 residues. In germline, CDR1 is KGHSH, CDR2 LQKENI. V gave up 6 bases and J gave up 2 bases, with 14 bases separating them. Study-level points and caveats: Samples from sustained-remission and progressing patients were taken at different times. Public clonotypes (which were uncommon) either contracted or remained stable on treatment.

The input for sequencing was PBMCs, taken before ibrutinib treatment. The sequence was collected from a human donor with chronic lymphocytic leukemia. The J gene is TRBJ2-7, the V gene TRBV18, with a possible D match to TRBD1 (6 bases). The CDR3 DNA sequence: TGTGCCAGCTCCCAAGGACAGACTCCCTACGAGCAGTACTTC. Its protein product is CASSQGQTPYEQYF.